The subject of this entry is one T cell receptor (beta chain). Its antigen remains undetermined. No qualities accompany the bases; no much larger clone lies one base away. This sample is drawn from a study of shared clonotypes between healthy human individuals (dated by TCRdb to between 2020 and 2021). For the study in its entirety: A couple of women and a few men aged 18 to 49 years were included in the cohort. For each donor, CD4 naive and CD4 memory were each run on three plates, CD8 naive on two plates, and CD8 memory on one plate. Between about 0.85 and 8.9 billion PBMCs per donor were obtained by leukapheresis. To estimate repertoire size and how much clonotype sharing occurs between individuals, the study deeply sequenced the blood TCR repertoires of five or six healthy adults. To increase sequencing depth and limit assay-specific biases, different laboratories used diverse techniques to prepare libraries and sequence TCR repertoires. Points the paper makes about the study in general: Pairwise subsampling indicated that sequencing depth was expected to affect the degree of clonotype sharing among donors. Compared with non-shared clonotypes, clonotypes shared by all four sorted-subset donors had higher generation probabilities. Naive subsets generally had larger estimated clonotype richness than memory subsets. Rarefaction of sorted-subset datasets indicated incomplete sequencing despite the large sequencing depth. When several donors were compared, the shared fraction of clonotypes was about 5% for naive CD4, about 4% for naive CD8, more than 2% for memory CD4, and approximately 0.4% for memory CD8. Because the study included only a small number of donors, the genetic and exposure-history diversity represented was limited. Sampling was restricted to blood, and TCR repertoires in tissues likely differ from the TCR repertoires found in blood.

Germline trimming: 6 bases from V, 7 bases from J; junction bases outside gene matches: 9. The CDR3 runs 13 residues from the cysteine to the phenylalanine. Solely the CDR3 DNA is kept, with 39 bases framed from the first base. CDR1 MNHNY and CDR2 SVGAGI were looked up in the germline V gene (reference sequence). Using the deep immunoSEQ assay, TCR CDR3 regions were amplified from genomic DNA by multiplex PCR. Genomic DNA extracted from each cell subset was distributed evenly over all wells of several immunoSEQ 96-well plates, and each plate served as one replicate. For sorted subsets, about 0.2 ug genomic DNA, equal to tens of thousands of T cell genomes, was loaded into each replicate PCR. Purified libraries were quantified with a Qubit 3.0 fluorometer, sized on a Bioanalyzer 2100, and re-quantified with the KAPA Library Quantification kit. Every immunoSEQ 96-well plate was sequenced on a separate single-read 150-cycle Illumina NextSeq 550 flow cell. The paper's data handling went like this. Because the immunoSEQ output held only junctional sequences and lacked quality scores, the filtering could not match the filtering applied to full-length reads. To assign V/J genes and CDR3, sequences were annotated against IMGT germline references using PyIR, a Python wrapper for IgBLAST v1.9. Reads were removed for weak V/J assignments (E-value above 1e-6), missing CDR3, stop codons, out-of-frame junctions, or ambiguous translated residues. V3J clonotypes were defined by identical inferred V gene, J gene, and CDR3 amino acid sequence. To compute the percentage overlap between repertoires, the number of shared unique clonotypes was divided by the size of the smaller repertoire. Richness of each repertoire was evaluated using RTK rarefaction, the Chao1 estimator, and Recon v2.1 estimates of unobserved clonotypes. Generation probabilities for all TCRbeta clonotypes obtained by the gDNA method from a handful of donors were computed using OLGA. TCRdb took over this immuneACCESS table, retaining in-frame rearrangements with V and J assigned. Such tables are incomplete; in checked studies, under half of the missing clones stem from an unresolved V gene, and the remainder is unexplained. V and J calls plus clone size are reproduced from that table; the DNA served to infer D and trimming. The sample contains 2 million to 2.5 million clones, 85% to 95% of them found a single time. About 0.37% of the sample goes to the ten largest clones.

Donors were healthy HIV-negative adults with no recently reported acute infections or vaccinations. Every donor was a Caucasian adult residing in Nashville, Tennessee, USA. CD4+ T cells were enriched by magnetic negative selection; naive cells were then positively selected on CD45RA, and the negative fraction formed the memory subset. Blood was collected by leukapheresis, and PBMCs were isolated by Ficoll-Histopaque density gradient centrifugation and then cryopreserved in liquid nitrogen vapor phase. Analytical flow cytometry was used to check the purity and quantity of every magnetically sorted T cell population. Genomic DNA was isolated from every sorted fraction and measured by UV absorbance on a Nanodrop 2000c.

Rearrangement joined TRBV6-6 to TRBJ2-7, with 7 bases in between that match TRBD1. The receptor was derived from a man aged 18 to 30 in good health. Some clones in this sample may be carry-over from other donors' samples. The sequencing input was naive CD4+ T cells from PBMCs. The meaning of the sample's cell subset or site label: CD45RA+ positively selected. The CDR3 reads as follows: CASRHDLQGEQYF. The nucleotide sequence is TGTGCCAGCAGACACGACTTACAGGGGGAGCAGTACTTC.